The 27 T cell receptor beta chains reported below all come from one sample, sequenced in a study of blood T cell repertoires in COVID-19 (dated by TCRdb to the early 2020s). Receptor amplification or capture employed the immunoSEQ multiplex PCR assay. The table was pulled from immuneACCESS by TCRdb, which kept in-frame rearrangements only. Such tables lose some clones; where checked, under half of the loss comes from unresolved V genes, and the rest has no known cause. The sample includes 30,000 to 50,000 clones, with roughly 80% observed a single time. Roughly 15% of the sample is held by the ten biggest clonotypes. The specimen was peripheral blood. These TCRs come from a man aged 45 to 65 with active or convalescent COVID-19.

The rearrangement links TRBV7-3 to TRBJ2-1; TRBD1 matches at 9 bases. This CDR3 contains 13 residues. The germline V gene encodes CDR1 SGHTA and CDR2 FQGTGA. Losses at the gene ends were 5 bases for V and 7 bases for J; bases not matched to a gene: 3. For the CDR3, the DNA is TGTGCCAGCAGCACAGACAGGGGGAATGAGCAGTTCTTC. It translates to CASSTDRGNEQFF.

This chain uses TRBV5-6 with TRBJ1-6, with D perhaps matching TRBD1 (5 bases). The CDR3 length is 16 residues. Per germline, CDR1 SGHDT and CDR2 YYEEEE. V lost 0 bases and J lost 8, with 15 bases in between. CDR3 region: CASSLAGRVGDSPLHF. For the CDR3, the DNA is TGTGCCAGCAGCTTGGCCGGAAGGGTAGGGGATTCACCCCTCCACTTT.

J is TRBJ2-2 and V is TRBV21-1; the table names TRBD1, a call not compared with the DNA. TRBV21-1 is a listed pseudogene. CDR3 length: 19 amino acids. CDR3 sequence: CASNALPPDRGRPTGELFF. CDR3 nucleotides: TGTGCCAGCAACGCGCTACCCCCGGACAGGGGGCGACCCACCGGGGAGCTGTTTTTT.

This clone was observed a handful of times. The gene calls are TRBV2 and TRBJ1-5, with a tentative D call TRBD1 (6 bases). V was cut by 5 bases and J by 8 bases, with 16 bases left in between. The CDR3 is 14 amino acids. Germline V CDR1 and CDR2: SNHLY, FYNNEI. The CDR3 is CASSPGQRGEPQHF. The DNA for the CDR3 is TGTGCCAGCAGTCCCGGACAGCGAGGTGAGCCCCAGCATTTT.

This clone came up once. V gene TRBV11-3 combines with J gene TRBJ2-1; 8 nucleotides align to TRBD2. The CDR3 sequence is 16 residues long. Germline V CDR1 and CDR2: SGHNT, YENEEA. With V trimmed by 4 bases and J by 0 bases, 5 bases remained unmatched. CDR3 in amino acids: CASSSTSGASYNEQFF. DNA for the CDR3: TGTGCCAGCAGCTCTACTAGCGGAGCCTCCTACAATGAGCAGTTCTTC.

This chain joins TRBV2 and TRBJ1-1; the match to TRBD1 covers 7 bases. Per germline, CDR1 SNHLY and CDR2 FYNNEI. This CDR3 comprises 15 residues. Germline trimming cut 6 bases from V and 1 base from J; bases unmatched to any gene: 8. This CDR3 is CASSEGGQWNTEAFF. The CDR3 DNA sequence: TGTGCCAGCAGCGAGGGGGGACAGTGGAACACTGAAGCTTTCTTT.

The J gene is TRBJ2-2, the V gene TRBV19, with a possible D match to TRBD1 (5 bases). The V end lost 5 bases, the J end lost 1 base, and 11 bases lay between the germline ends. The CDR3 covers 15 residues. Germline loops: CDR1 LNHDA, CDR2 SQIVND (reference sequence). This CDR3 reads CASSVTAQNTGELFF. The CDR3 DNA is TGTGCCAGTAGTGTGACAGCTCAGAACACCGGGGAGCTGTTTTTT. Combining the CDR3 with reference TRBV19 and TRBJ2-2 gives the whole variable domain DGGITQSPKYLFRKEGQNVTLSCEQNLNHDAMYWYRQDPGQGLRLIYYSQIVNDFQKGDIAEGYSVSREKKESFPLTVTSAQKNPTAFYLCASSVTAQNTGELFFGEGSRLTVL.

The chain has TRBV5-1 and TRBJ2-7; 7 nucleotides line up with TRBD2. The CDR3 has 13 amino acids. Germline V gene lookup returns CDR1 SGHRS and CDR2 YFSETQ. J gave up 1 base and V 3 bases, and 1 base lay outside the gene matches. Here the CDR3 reads CASSSGGSYEQYF. DNA for the CDR3: TGCGCCAGCAGCTCGGGGGGATCCTACGAGCAGTACTTC.

The chain couples TRBV27 to TRBJ1-3; D might be TRBD1 (5 bases). The germline V and J ends were trimmed by 3 bases and 1 base, with 13 bases remaining between them. Germline CDR1 and CDR2: MNHEY and SMNVEV (reference sequence). This CDR3 region has 16 residues. The CDR3 region has the DNA TGTGCCAGCAGTTTCGGAGGGGTGGAATCTGGAAACACCATATATTTT. This encodes CASSFGGVESGNTIYF.

This chain links TRBV2 with TRBJ2-5, with 13 bases matching TRBD2. CDR3 length equals 14 residues. CDR1 and CDR2 from the germline V gene are SNHLY and FYNNEI. V shed 6 bases and J 13 bases; nucleotides not matched to a gene: 11. The CDR3 region has the DNA TGTGCCAGCAGGGGCCGGACTAGCGGGGGCGCGGGGTACTTC. Protein product: CASRGRTSGGAGYF.

The CDR3 nucleotides read TGTGCCAGCAGCCAGATCCAGCGCTCTGGAAACACCATATATTTT. It specifies CASSQIQRSGNTIYF. The gene calls are TRBV3-1 (or the pseudogene TRBV3-2) and TRBJ1-3; no definite D call. Between the trimmed V and J ends, which lost 3 bases and 0 bases, there was a span of 9 bases. CDR3 length equals 15 residues. CDR1 and CDR2 from the germline V gene are LGHDT and YNNKEL (reference sequence).

CDR3 sequence: CASSQVASGYNEQFF. The CDR3 coding sequence is TGCGCCAGCAGCCAAGTGGCTAGCGGGTACAATGAGCAGTTCTTC. This rearrangement joins TRBV4-1 to TRBJ2-1; 8 bases are a match to TRBD2. Germline V gene data show CDR1 as MGHRA and CDR2 as YSYEKL. Trimming removed 1 base from V and 4 bases from J; junction bases left unmatched: 3. The CDR3 runs 15 residues.

The rearrangement links TRBV5-4 to TRBJ2-1; 13 nucleotides line up with TRBD2. V dropped 4 bases and J dropped 7; count of bases not matched to a gene: 8. The length of the CDR3 is 16 residues. The germline V gene has CDR1 SGHNT and CDR2 YYREEE (reference sequence). The CDR3 loop is CASSGTSGGARNEQFF. The CDR3, as DNA: TGTGCCAGCAGCGGAACTAGCGGGGGGGCACGGAATGAGCAGTTCTTC. Looking up the rest from reference TRBV5-4 and TRBJ2-1 gives the full variable domain: ETGVTQSPTHLIKTRGQQVTLRCSSQSGHNTVSWYQQALGQGPQFIFQYYREEENGRGNFPPRFSGLQFPNYSSELNVNALELDDSALYLCASSGTSGGARNEQFFGPGTRLTVL.

The V gene is TRBV10-3, the J gene TRBJ2-5, with a tentative D call TRBD2 (5 bases). Trimming shortened V by 2 bases and J by 4 bases, and 8 bases separated the two germline ends. The CDR3 loop spans 13 amino acids. The germline V gene has CDR1 ENHRY and CDR2 SYGVKD. The CDR3 DNA is TGTGCCATCAGTGAGGTCACTAGAGAGACCCAGTACTTC. Its protein product is CAISEVTRETQYF.

The CDR3 region has the DNA TGTGCCAGCAGCAGCCCGGGATCAGCGGAGAATGAGCAGTTCTTC. The encoded protein is CASSSPGSAENEQFF. The J gene is TRBJ2-1, the V gene TRBV6-5; TRBD2 might be the D (5 bases). Germline lookup yields CDR1 MNHEY and CDR2 SVGAGI. V was trimmed by 6 bases and J by 7 bases, leaving 19 bases between them. This CDR3 comprises 15 residues.

The chain links TRBV2 to TRBJ1-2; TRBD1 aligns across 7 bases. The V gene's germline CDR1 is SNHLY and CDR2 FYNNEI. The CDR3 totals 15 residues. V was pared by 2 bases and J by 5 bases, with 8 bases of the junction left unmatched. CDR3 coding DNA: TGTGCCAGCAGTGAAACTCCCGCAGGGGGATATGGCTACACCTTC. Residues: CASSETPAGGYGYTF.

The chain links TRBV9 to TRBJ1-2; 7 nucleotides line up with TRBD1. Looked up from germline, CDR1 is SGDLS and CDR2 is YYNGEE. Trimming took 0 bases from V and 8 from J; bases not matched to a gene: 4. CDR3 length equals 13 residues. The CDR3 protein is CASSVGQGVGYTF. Here the CDR3 DNA reads TGTGCCAGCAGCGTAGGGCAGGGGGTCGGCTACACCTTC.

The chain joins TRBV27 to TRBJ2-3; no firm D call. The germline V and J ends were trimmed by 2 bases and 1 base, with 4 bases remaining between them. The CDR3 spans 13 residues. The V gene's germline CDR1 is MNHEY and CDR2 SMNVEV (reference sequence). The CDR3 spells CASSLRGTDTQYF. CDR3 sequence (DNA): TGTGCCAGCAGTTTACGAGGCACAGATACGCAGTATTTT.

This chain connects TRBV5-1 to TRBJ2-1; 7 nucleotides agree with TRBD1. The V and J ends lost 0 bases and 4 bases, in that order; junction bases with no gene match: 7. CDR1 is SGHRS, CDR2 YFSETQ, per germline. The CDR3 covers 16 residues. DNA for the CDR3: TGCGCCAGCAGCTTGGCCGAAGGGGGCAGGTACAATGAGCAGTTCTTC. It is translated as CASSLAEGGRYNEQFF.

The rearrangement links TRBV6-5 to TRBJ1-1; possibly TRBD1 for D (5 bases). The CDR3 extends over 15 amino acids. Germline assignment: CDR1 MNHEY and CDR2 SVGAGI. The V end lost 0 bases, the J end lost 1 base, and 9 bases lay between the germline ends. Here the CDR3 DNA reads TGTGCCAGCAGTTACTCCGGGGGTGGGAACACTGAAGCTTTCTTT. It codes for CASSYSGGGNTEAFF.

The chain combines TRBV14 with TRBJ2-7; D perhaps matches TRBD2 (6 bases). The V end was cut by 1 base, the J end by 3 bases, with 10 bases between. This CDR3 spans 14 amino acids. Germline V gene data show CDR1 as SGHDN and CDR2 as FVKESK. CDR3 protein: CASSQGWGVYEQYF. Here the CDR3 DNA reads TGTGCCAGCAGCCAAGGATGGGGGGTCTACGAGCAGTACTTC. The full variable domain, its missing parts supplied by reference TRBV14 and TRBJ2-7, is EAGVTQFPSHSVIEKGQTVTLRCDPISGHDNLYWYRRVMGKEIKFLLHFVKESKQDESGMPNNRFLAERTGGTYSTLKVQPAELEDSGVYFCASSQGWGVYEQYFGPGTRLTVT.

The chain recombines TRBV7-2 with TRBJ2-7; maybe TRBD2 (5 bases). The CDR3 contains 14 residues. Trimming removed 5 bases at V and 0 bases at J, with 11 bases between. The germline CDR1 and CDR2 sequences are SGHTA and FQGNSA. CDR3 protein: CASSRGLVSYEQYF. Written as DNA, the CDR3 is TGTGCCAGCAGCCGTGGACTCGTCTCCTACGAGCAGTACTTC.

The gene calls are TRBV29-1 and TRBJ2-1, with D possibly being TRBD1 (5 bases). Germline values: CDR1 SQVTM, CDR2 ANQGSEA. Deletions cut 4 bases from V and 7 bases from J, with 17 bases between. This CDR3 is built from 14 residues. The CDR3 spells CSVAGLGHPNEQFF. In nucleotides, the CDR3 is TGCAGCGTTGCAGGTCTCGGACACCCTAATGAGCAGTTCTTC.

This chain links TRBV5-1 with TRBJ1-4, with D perhaps TRBD1 (5 bases). This CDR3 region has 11 residues. The ends were cut back, 5 bases at V and 10 bases at J, with 9 bases in the middle. CDR1 and CDR2 (germline): SGHRS, YFSETQ. In DNA, the CDR3 is TGCGCCAGCAGGGACATGGGAAAACTGTTTTTT. Amino acid sequence: CASRDMGKLFF.

The V and J genes are TRBV29-1 and TRBJ1-2; 10 nucleotides line up with TRBD1. The CDR3 is 14 residues long. Germline loops: CDR1 SQVTM, CDR2 ANQGSEA. The ends lost 3 bases at V and 8 bases at J; junction bases unmatched: 9. CDR3 residues: CSVEVKDRGYGYTF. CDR3 DNA sequence: TGCAGCGTTGAGGTCAAGGACAGGGGGTACGGCTACACCTTC.

The CDR3 DNA sequence: TGTGCCAGCAGCTTAGGTCCGGGGGCCTACGAGCAGTACTTC. It yields the protein CASSLGPGAYEQYF. The rearrangement joins TRBV7-3 to TRBJ2-7; possible D gene TRBD2, 6 bases. Germline values: CDR1 SGHTA, CDR2 FQGTGA. The CDR3 contains 14 residues. V dropped 2 bases and J dropped 2 bases, with 10 bases sitting between them.

V and J are TRBV21-1 and TRBJ2-7; the table assigns TRBD1, which was not confirmed against the DNA. TRBV21-1 is a pseudogene locus. CDR3 size: 17 residues. The CDR3 reads CASSKSGEDRDSYEQYF. The CDR3 bases are TGTGCCAGCAGCAAAAGCGGAGAAGACAGGGACTCCTACGAGCAGTACTTC.